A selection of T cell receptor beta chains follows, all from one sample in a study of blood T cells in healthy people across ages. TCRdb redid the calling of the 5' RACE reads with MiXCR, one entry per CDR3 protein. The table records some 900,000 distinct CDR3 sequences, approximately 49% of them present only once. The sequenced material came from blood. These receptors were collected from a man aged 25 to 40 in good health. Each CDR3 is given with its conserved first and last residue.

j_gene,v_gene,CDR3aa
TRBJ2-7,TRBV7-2,CASSPAIEQYF
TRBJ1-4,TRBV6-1,CASTRGNEKLFF
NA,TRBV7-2,CASTDPGLAGYEQYF
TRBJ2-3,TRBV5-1,CASRYQGTSTDTQYF
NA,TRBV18,CASSPPDTTYEQYF
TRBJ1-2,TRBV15,CATAAGSGGYTF
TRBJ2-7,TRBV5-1,CASSLEGLSSYEQYF
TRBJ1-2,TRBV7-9,CASSLASGDYGYTF
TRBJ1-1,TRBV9,CASSGGPLTETFF
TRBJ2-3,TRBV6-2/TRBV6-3,CASSYLDRGTDTQYF
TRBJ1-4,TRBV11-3,CASSLRQVSTNEKLFF
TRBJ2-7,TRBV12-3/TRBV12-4,CVRRRGSYEQYF
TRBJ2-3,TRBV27,CASSPRESKADTQYF
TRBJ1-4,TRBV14,CASSQVFHAANEKLFF
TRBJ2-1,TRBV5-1,CASSQYAGTSLLNEQFF
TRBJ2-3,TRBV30,CAWSVLYGQPSGDTQYF
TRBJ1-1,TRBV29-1,CSALDSEAFF
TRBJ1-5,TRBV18,CASSPPSGQGQPQHF
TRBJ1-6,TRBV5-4,CASSLEQRSNSPLHF
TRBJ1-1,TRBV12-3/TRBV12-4,CASISRAYTEAFF
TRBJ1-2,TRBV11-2,CASSLESDRALHYGYTF
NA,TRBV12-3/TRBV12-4,CASSLSGRGYEQYF
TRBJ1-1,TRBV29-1,CSVSQTQNTEAFF
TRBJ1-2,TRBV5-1,CASSVYRGTYGYTF
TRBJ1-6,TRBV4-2,CASSQERADLSPLHF
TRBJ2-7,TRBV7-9,CASSLGAREQYF
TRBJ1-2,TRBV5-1,CASSLEGRGYTF
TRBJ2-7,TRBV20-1,CSARDLGSCEQYF
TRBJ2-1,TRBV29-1,CSVPVASDNEQFF
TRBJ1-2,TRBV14,CASSQEGRSRGYTF
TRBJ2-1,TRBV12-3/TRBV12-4,CASCIAGAPYNEQFF
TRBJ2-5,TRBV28,CASSSQTETQYF
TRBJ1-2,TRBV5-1,CASQITPGQGGYGYTF
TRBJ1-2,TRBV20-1,CRAPRQERGYTF
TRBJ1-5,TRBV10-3,CAISDYGPQGNQPQHF
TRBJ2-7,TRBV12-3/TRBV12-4,CASSGGWERYEQYF
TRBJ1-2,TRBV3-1,CASSQLAGEGYTF
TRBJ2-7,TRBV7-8,CASRQDPGTRYEQYF
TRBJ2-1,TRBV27,CASSFYRGYNEQFF
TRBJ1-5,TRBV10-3,CAISGDRDNQPQHF
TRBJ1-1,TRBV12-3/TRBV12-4,CASRPGTGEAFF
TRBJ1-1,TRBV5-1,CASSGATGSMNTEAFF
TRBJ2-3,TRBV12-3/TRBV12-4,CASTDRATETQYF
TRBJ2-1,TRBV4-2,CASSPSGTHNEQFF
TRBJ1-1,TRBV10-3,CAISEEDRGFRNTEAFF
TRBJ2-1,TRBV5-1,CASSAGQGAENEQFF
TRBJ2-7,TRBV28,CASSFTNSYEQYF
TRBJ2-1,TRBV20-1,CSARARSGAGEEQFF
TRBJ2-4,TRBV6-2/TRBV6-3,CASSYPGPLGAKNIQYF
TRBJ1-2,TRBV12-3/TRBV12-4,CASSGQGGNYGYTF
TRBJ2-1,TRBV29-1,CSVVLSGAYQYNEQFF
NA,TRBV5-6,CASTNYNEQYF
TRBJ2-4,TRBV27,CASGSHPNIQYF
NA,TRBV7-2,CASSLGRAYNEQYF
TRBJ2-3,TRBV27,CASSSDPMRWDTQYF
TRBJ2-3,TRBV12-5,CTSGLALTSGGADTQYF
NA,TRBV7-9,CASSLQASETQYF
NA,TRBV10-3,CAISALGLYSHDEQYF
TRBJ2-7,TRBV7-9,CASSLDQAQYF